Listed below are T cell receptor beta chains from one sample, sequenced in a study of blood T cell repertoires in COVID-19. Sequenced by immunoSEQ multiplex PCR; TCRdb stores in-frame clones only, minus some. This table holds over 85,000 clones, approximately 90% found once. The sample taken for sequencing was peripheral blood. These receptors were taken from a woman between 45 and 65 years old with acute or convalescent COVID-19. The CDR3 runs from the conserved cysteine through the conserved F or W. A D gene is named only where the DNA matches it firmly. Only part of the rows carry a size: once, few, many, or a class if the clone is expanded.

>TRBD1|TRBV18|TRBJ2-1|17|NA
CASSPLRTGRAKNEQFF
TGTGCCAGCTCACCCCTGCGGACAGGCCGGGCGAAGAATGAGCAGTTCTTC
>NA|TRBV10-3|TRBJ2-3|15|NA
CAISDAGMLGDTQYF
TGTGCCATCAGTGATGCGGGAATGCTGGGAGATACGCAGTATTTT
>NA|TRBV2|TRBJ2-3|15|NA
CASSLAEIGPDTQYF
TGTGCCAGCAGTTTAGCGGAAATAGGACCAGATACGCAGTATTTT
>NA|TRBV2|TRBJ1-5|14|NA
CASSDGRGNQPQHF
TGTGCCAGCTCCGACGGCAGGGGCAATCAGCCCCAGCATTTT
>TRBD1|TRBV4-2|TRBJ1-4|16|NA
CASSQGTGGEGEKLFF
TGTGCCAGCAGCCAAGGGACAGGGGGCGAAGGTGAAAAACTGTTTTTT
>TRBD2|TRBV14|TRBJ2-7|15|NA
CASSRLGTSGYEQYF
TGTGCCAGCAGCCGCCTCGGGACTAGCGGCTACGAGCAGTACTTC
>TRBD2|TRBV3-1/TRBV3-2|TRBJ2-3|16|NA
CASSPGLAGGGDTQYF
TGTGCCAGCAGCCCCGGATTAGCGGGAGGGGGAGATACGCAGTATTTT
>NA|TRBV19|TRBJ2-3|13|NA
CASSDRSTDTQYF
TGTGCCAGCTCCGACAGGAGCACAGATACGCAGTATTTT
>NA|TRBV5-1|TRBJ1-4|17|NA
CASSSQGPGATNEKLFF
TGCGCCAGCAGCTCACAGGGCCCAGGGGCAACTAATGAAAAACTGTTTTTT
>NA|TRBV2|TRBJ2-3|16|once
CASSDARARSTDTQYF
TGTGCCAGCAGTGACGCCAGGGCACGAAGCACAGATACGCAGTATTTT
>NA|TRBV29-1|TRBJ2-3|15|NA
CSVENPGIVIDTQYF
TGCAGCGTTGAAAACCCCGGGATTGTAATTGATACGCAGTATTTT
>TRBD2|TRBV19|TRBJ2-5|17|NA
CASSIGGTSGRQETQYF
TGTGCCAGTAGTATAGGGGGGACTAGCGGGAGGCAAGAGACCCAGTACTTC
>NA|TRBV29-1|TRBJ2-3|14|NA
CSVGAGTSTDTQYF
TGCAGCGTTGGTGCCGGGACTAGCACAGATACGCAGTATTTT
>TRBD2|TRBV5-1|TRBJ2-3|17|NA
CASSFGLAGGFTDTQYF
TGCGCCAGCAGCTTTGGGCTAGCGGGAGGGTTCACAGATACGCAGTATTTT
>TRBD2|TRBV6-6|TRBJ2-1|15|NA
CASSYVLAGGNEQFF
TGTGCCAGCAGTTACGTACTAGCGGGAGGGAATGAGCAGTTCTTC
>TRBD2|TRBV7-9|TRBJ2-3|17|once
CASSIRLAGVGPDTQYF
TGTGCCAGCAGCATCCGACTAGCGGGAGTGGGGCCAGATACGCAGTATTTT
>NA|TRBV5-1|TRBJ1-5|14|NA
CASSVGGGNQPQHF
TGCGCCAGCAGCGTGGGGGGCGGCAATCAGCCCCAGCATTTT
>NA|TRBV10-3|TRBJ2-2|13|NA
CAIYSVNTGELFF
TGTGCCATCTATTCAGTAAACACCGGGGAGCTGTTTTTT
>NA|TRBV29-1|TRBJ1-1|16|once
CSVLGAGGFGSTEAFF
TGCAGCGTTCTGGGTGCGGGGGGTTTTGGGAGCACTGAAGCTTTCTTT
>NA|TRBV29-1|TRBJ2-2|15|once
CSVVVSVPNTGELFF
TGCAGCGTTGTAGTGTCGGTCCCGAACACCGGGGAGCTGTTTTTT
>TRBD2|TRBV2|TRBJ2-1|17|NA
CASSDPNTSGAYNEQFF
TGTGCCAGCAGCGACCCTAATACTAGCGGGGCCTACAATGAGCAGTTCTTC
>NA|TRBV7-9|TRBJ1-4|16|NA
CASSLVLARGNEKLFF
TGTGCCAGCAGCTTAGTCCTCGCCAGGGGAAATGAAAAACTGTTTTTT
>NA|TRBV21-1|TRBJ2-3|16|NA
CASSKAQAGGTDTQYF
TGTGCCAGCAGCAAAGCGCAGGCAGGGGGTACAGATACGCAGTATTTT
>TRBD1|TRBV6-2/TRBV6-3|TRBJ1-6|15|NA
CASSYRTGNVSPLHF
TGTGCCAGCAGTTACCGGACAGGGAATGTTTCACCCCTCCACTTT
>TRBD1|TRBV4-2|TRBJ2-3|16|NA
CASSQPGQPLTDTQYF
TGTGCCAGCAGCCAACCGGGACAGCCACTCACAGATACGCAGTATTTT
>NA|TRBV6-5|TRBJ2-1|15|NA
CASSPLGLAYNEQFF
TGTGCCAGCAGTCCTCTTGGGCTAGCTTACAATGAGCAGTTCTTC
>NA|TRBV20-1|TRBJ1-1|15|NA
CSASEAPQGNTEAFF
TGCAGTGCTAGTGAAGCCCCCCAGGGTAACACTGAAGCTTTCTTT
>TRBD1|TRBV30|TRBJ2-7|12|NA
CAWEGDRAEQYF
TGTGCCTGGGAAGGGGACAGGGCCGAGCAGTACTTC
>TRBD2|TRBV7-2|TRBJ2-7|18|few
CASSLAVSGRTASYEQYF
TGTGCCAGCAGCTTAGCGGTTAGCGGGAGGACCGCTTCCTACGAGCAGTACTTC
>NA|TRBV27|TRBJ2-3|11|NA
CASTFTDTQYF
TGTGCCAGCACCTTCACAGATACGCAGTATTTT
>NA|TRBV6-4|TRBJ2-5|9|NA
CVPSETQYF
TGTGTTCCCTCGGAGACCCAGTACTTC
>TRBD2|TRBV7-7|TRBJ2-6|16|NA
CASSRLAIGGANVLTF
TGTGCCAGCAGCCGACTAGCCATCGGAGGGGCCAACGTCCTGACTTTC
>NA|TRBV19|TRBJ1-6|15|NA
CASSPAGTHNSPLHF
TGTGCCAGTAGTCCAGCGGGGACTCATAATTCACCCCTCCACTTT
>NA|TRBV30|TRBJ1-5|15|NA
CAWTHGARGNQPQHF
TGTGCCTGGACCCATGGGGCGAGAGGCAATCAGCCCCAGCATTTT
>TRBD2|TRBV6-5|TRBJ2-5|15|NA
CASSYSATSVETQYF
TGTGCCAGCAGTTACTCGGCGACTAGCGTAGAGACCCAGTACTTC
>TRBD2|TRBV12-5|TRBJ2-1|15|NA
CASGLGLAGFNEQFF
TGTGCTAGTGGTTTAGGACTAGCGGGGTTCAATGAGCAGTTCTTC
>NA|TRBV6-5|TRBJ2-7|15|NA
CASSLTAGSTYEQYF
TGTGCCAGCAGTTTAACAGCGGGTTCCACCTACGAGCAGTACTTC
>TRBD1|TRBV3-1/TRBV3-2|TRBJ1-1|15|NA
CASSLGAGQGTEAFF
TGTGCCAGCAGCCTAGGGGCGGGACAGGGGACTGAAGCTTTCTTT
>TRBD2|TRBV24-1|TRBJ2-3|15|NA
CATGESGSGTDTQYF
TGTGCCACCGGGGAAAGCGGGAGCGGCACAGATACGCAGTATTTT
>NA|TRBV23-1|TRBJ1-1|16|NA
CASSQSRRGMNTEAFF
TGCGCCAGCAGTCAATCGAGGAGGGGTATGAACACTGAAGCTTTCTTT
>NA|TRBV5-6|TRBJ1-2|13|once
CASSLGGQVGYTF
TGTGCCAGCAGCTTGGGGGGCCAGGTGGGCTACACCTTC
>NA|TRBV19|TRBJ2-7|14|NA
CASSKLGSSYEQYF
TGTGCCAGTAGTAAGCTAGGGAGCTCCTACGAGCAGTACTTC
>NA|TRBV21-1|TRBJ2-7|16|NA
CASSNSASGNSYEQYF
TGTGCCAGCAGCAATTCGGCTAGCGGGAACTCCTACGAGCAGTACTTC
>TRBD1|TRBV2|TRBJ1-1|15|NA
CASSSQGAPNTEAFF
TGTGCCAGCAGTTCACAGGGGGCGCCAAACACTGAAGCTTTCTTT
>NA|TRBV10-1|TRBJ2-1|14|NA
CASSSQGTYNEQFF
TGCGCCAGCAGTAGCCAGGGGACCTACAATGAGCAGTTCTTC
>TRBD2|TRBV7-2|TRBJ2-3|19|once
CASSLNPLGGVGSTDTQYF
TGTGCCAGCAGCTTAAATCCACTGGGGGGGGTCGGGAGCACAGATACGCAGTATTTT
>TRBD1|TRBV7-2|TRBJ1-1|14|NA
CASSSQGIISEAFF
TGTGCCAGCAGTTCACAGGGGATAATATCAGAAGCTTTCTTT
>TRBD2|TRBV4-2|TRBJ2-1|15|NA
CASSQDRSSGRKQFF
TGTGCCAGCAGCCAAGATAGGTCTAGCGGCCGCAAGCAGTTCTTC
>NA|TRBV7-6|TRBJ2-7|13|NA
CASSLGTAYEQYF
TGTGCCAGCAGCTTAGGGACTGCCTACGAGCAGTACTTC
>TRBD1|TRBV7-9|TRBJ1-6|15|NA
CASSLGDRESSPLHF
TGTGCCAGCAGCTTGGGCGACAGGGAGTCTTCACCCCTCCACTTT
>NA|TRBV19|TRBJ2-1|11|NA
CASSSRDEQFF
TGTGCCAGTAGTTCCCGGGATGAGCAGTTCTTC
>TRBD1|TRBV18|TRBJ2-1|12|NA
CASSRTGDEQFF
TGTGCCAGCTCACGGACAGGGGATGAGCAGTTCTTC
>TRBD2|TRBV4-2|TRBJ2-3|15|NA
CASSQGLAGTDTQYF
TGTGCCAGCAGCCAAGGTCTAGCGGGAACAGATACGCAGTATTTT
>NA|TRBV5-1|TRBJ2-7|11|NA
CASREGYEQYF
TGCGCCAGCAGGGAGGGGTACGAGCAGTACTTC
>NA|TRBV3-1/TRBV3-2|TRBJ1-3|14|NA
CASSRTPDRPAIYF
TGTGCCAGCAGCCGAACGCCAGACAGGCCAGCCATATATTTT